Listed below are T cell receptor beta chains from one sample, sequenced in a study of shared clonotypes between healthy human individuals. TCRdb's copy holds only in-frame clones and misses some; the assay was immunoSEQ multiplex PCR. Of some 2,000,000 clones listed, roughly 95% are singletons. Sequenced input: naive CD4+ T cells sorted from blood. These receptors originate from a man aged 18-30 years in good health. Both conserved end residues are part of each CDR3. A D gene is named only where the DNA matches it firmly. Only part of the rows carry a size: once, few, many, or a class if the clone is expanded.

V gene: TRBV29-1
J gene: TRBJ2-5
clone size: -
D gene: TRBD1
CDR3 DNA: TGCAGCGTTTCGACAGGGGGGGAGACCCAGTACTTC
CDR3 protein: CSVSTGGETQYF

V gene: TRBV27
J gene: TRBJ1-4
clone size: -
D gene: -
CDR3 DNA: TGTGCCAGCAGTTCGCAGGGTAAGGGACTGTTTTTT
CDR3 protein: CASSSQGKGLFF

V gene: TRBV28
J gene: TRBJ1-1
clone size: -
D gene: TRBD1
CDR3 DNA: TGTGCCAGCAGTTTATCCCAGGGGGCAGCTTTCTTT
CDR3 protein: CASSLSQGAAFF

V gene: TRBV7-9
J gene: TRBJ2-5
clone size: -
D gene: TRBD1
CDR3 DNA: TGTGCCAGCAGCTCCGGGACAGGGGTAGAGACCCAGTACTTC
CDR3 protein: CASSSGTGVETQYF

V gene: TRBV28
J gene: TRBJ1-2
clone size: -
D gene: -
CDR3 DNA: TGTGCCAGCAGTCAATCCGGACAGTGGGGTGGGGATGGCTACACCTTC
CDR3 protein: CASSQSGQWGGDGYTF

V gene: TRBV6-5
J gene: TRBJ2-7
clone size: once
D gene: TRBD2
CDR3 DNA: TGTGCCAGCAGCTACGATAGTAGAAGGACTAGCTACGAGCAGTACTTC
CDR3 protein: CASSYDSRRTSYEQYF

V gene: TRBV5-6
J gene: TRBJ2-3
clone size: -
D gene: -
CDR3 DNA: TGTGCCAGCAGCCTCGGCCCTTGGGTTGGGCAGTATTTT
CDR3 protein: CASSLGPWVGQYF

V gene: TRBV7-2
J gene: TRBJ2-7
clone size: -
D gene: TRBD1
CDR3 DNA: TGTGCCAGCAGCTTAGCGGGACAGACCTCCTACGAGCAGTACTTC
CDR3 protein: CASSLAGQTSYEQYF

V gene: TRBV28
J gene: TRBJ2-7
clone size: -
D gene: TRBD1
CDR3 DNA: TGTGCCAGCAGGGGGACAGGGCTCTCCTACGAGCAGTACTTC
CDR3 protein: CASRGTGLSYEQYF

V gene: TRBV29-1
J gene: TRBJ1-1
clone size: -
D gene: TRBD1
CDR3 DNA: TGCAGCGTTGAATTGGAGGGACAGGGTTACACTGAAGCTTTCTTT
CDR3 protein: CSVELEGQGYTEAFF

V gene: TRBV7-2
J gene: TRBJ1-5
clone size: -
D gene: TRBD1
CDR3 DNA: TGTGCCAGCAGCTTAGGGGTCGGGACAGTGAGCAATCAGCCCCAGCATTTT
CDR3 protein: CASSLGVGTVSNQPQHF